This TCR beta chain was sequenced for a study of beta chain features in type 1 diabetes. Turning to this clone: Antigen unknown.

Germline V gene data show CDR1 as LGHNA and CDR2 as YSLEER. The length of the CDR3 is 16 residues. V dropped 0 bases and J dropped 6; count of bases not matched to a gene: 9. Study-level results: TCRB CDR3 length was moderately but significantly reduced in all four CD4+ subsets of Type 1 diabetes patients.

The sequenced template was cDNA made from the entire isolated RNA. Repertoires were generated with immunoSEQ multiplex PCR, while TCRdb's copy carries only in-frame clones and drops some. Counted here are more than 250,000 clones, roughly 20% occurring once; the ten biggest clones make up more than 0.025%. The TCR originated in a woman aged 40 to 50 with type 1 diabetes. V is TRBV4-3 and J is TRBJ2-5, with 8 bases that match TRBD2. The sequencing sample was made of naive CD4+ T cells from blood. The CDR3 DNA is TGCGCCAGCAGCCAAGAATTAGCGGGGTTAGTGCAGACCCAGTACTTC. Translating gives CASSQELAGLVQTQYF.